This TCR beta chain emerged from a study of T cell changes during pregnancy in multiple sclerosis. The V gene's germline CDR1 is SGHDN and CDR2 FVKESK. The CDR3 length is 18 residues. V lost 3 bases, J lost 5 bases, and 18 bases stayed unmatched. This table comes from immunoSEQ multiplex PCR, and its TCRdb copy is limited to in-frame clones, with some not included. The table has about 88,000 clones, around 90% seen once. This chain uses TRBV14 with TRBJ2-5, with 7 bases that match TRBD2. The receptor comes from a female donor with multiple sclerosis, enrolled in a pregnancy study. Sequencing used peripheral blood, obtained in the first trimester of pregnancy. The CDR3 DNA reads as TGTGCCAGCAGCCACCGGATTCGGGAGGCGGGACCCCGGGAGACCCAGTACTTC. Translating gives CASSHRIREAGPRETQYF. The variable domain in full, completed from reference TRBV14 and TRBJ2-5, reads EAGVTQFPSHSVIEKGQTVTLRCDPISGHDNLYWYRRVMGKEIKFLLHFVKESKQDESGMPNNRFLAERTGGTYSTLKVQPAELEDSGVYFCASSHRIREAGPRETQYFGPGTRLLVL.